Listed here is a single T cell receptor beta chain. Its target is unknown. The sample belongs to a study of cytomegalovirus exposure and HLA in healthy donors. Study summary: There were some 380 genotyped donors. Of these, roughly 82% fell in the genetic ancestry cluster associated with self-reported Caucasian donors. The study, taken as a whole, reports: The investigators catalogued some 160 TCR beta chains as cytomegalovirus-associated.

Trimming removed 7 bases at V and 3 bases at J, with 18 bases between. The CDR3 has 15 residues. In germline, CDR1 is SNHLY, CDR2 FYNNEI. The study ran its PCR with 60 Vbeta and 13 Jbeta primers. Libraries were prepared by immunoSEQ multiplex PCR; TCRdb keeps only in-frame clonotypes and omits some of them. Among some 98,000 clones listed, roughly 77% were seen once. Input material: PBMCs. This TCR derives from a man between 40 and 49 years old in good health and CMV-seronegative. This chain uses TRBV2 with TRBJ2-5, with a possible D match to TRBD1 (7 bases). In DNA, the CDR3 is TGTGCCAGCAAGGGGGGAGACAGGGTCAAAGAGACCCAGTACTTC. Encoded protein: CASKGGDRVKETQYF.